Shown below are 12 T cell receptor beta chains from a single sample sequenced in a study of CD8+ T cells in alopecia areata (dated by TCRdb to about 2018). Libraries were prepared through the immunoSEQ multiplex PCR assay. To provide template for TCR sequencing, every sample had RNA extracted and reverse transcribed into cDNA. TCRdb provides this immuneACCESS table in a form limited to in-frame rearrangements. Some clones are lacking; in checked studies, under half of them reflect an unresolved V gene, and why the rest are absent is not known. The sample table contains some 130,000 clones; only one count was recorded for 58% of them. Together, the top ten hold roughly 6.5% of the sample. Per the publication, the time point label means: baseline before oral tofacitinib. This sample comprised CD4+ T cells sorted from blood, obtained at week 0. The receptors come from a human donor with alopecia areata.

The genes are TRBV6-6 and TRBJ2-3, with D uncertain. The V end was cut by 8 bases, the J end by 2 bases, with 17 bases between. From germline, CDR1 is MNHNY and CDR2 SVGAGI (reference sequence). The CDR3 has 15 amino acids. The CDR3 loop reads CASSPGPTATDTQYF. CDR3 sequence (DNA): TGTGCCAGCTCGCCGGGCCCAACAGCCACAGATACGCAGTATTTT.

The V and J genes are TRBV4-1 and TRBJ2-1; D may be TRBD1 or TRBD2 (6 bases each). Germline loops: CDR1 MGHRA, CDR2 YSYEKL. The CDR3 is 15 amino acids. V was trimmed by 2 bases and J by 6 bases, leaving 14 bases between them. The CDR3 loop is CASSQPGAMFNEQFF. CDR3 sequence (DNA): TGCGCCAGCAGCCAACCGGGGGCCATGTTCAATGAGCAGTTCTTC.

The J gene is TRBJ2-1, the V gene TRBV2; the match to TRBD2 covers 7 bases. The CDR3 consists of 13 residues. The ends lost 7 bases at V and 15 bases at J; junction bases unmatched: 15. Germline V lookup: CDR1 SNHLY, CDR2 FYNNEI. CDR3 sequence reads: CASTEQSSGPLFF. CDR3 nucleotide sequence: TGTGCCAGCACCGAGCAGTCTAGCGGTCCTCTGTTCTTC.

The chain is built from TRBV4-1 and TRBJ1-3, with a weak D call TRBD1 (6 bases). The CDR3 runs 18 residues. Germline lookup yields CDR1 MGHRA and CDR2 YSYEKL. Trimming took off 1 base at V and 2 bases at J, with 18 bases between the two ends. In DNA, the CDR3 is TGCGCCAGCAGCCAAGGTTCTGGCAGGGGAAAAACTGGAAACACCATATATTTT. This gives the protein CASSQGSGRGKTGNTIYF.

This clone was recorded once. The V call is TRBV27, the J call TRBJ2-5; 10 bases map to TRBD1. The length of the CDR3 is 11 residues. Germline V CDR1 and CDR2: MNHEY, SMNVEV (reference sequence). V was pared by 10 bases and J by 5 bases, with 1 base of the junction left unmatched. The CDR3 bases are TGTGCCACGGGACAGGGGGAGACCCAGTACTTC. It translates to CATGQGETQYF.

V and J are TRBV5-1 and TRBJ1-1; possible D gene TRBD1, 5 bases. The CDR3 length is 14 residues. Trimming shortened V by 0 bases and J by 1 base, and 7 bases separated the two germline ends. CDR1 and CDR2 from the germline V gene are SGHRS and YFSETQ. The CDR3, as DNA: TGCGCCAGCAGCTTGGGGGACGGGAACACTGAAGCTTTCTTT. Its protein is CASSLGDGNTEAFF.

This chain links TRBV2 with TRBJ2-5; 8 bases are a match to TRBD1. CDR1 SNHLY and CDR2 FYNNEI come from the germline V gene. J lost 5 bases, V lost 0 bases, and 11 bases had no gene match. The CDR3 consists of 17 residues. The CDR3 reads CASSEARAGGRWETQYF. The CDR3 DNA sequence: TGTGCCAGCAGTGAAGCGCGGGCAGGGGGCAGGTGGGAGACCCAGTACTTC.

This clone was observed a handful of times. This chain uses TRBV11-2 with TRBJ2-3; unclear D gene. The CDR3 contains 11 residues. The ends were cut back, 0 bases at V and 7 bases at J, with 2 bases in the middle. Germline loops: CDR1 SGHAT, CDR2 FQNNGV. The CDR3 region is CASSLENTQYF. The DNA of the CDR3 is TGTGCCAGCAGCTTAGAGAATACGCAGTATTTT.

V is TRBV30 and J is TRBJ2-6; 12 positions agree with TRBD1. V trimming: 7 bases; J trimming: 8 bases; junction bases outside the gene matches: 9. Germline V CDR1 and CDR2: GTSNPN, SVGIG (reference sequence). CDR3 size: 15 residues. The CDR3 DNA is TGTGCCTCGGGACAGGGGGCCGTGCGGACCAACGTCCTGACTTTC. Protein: CASGQGAVRTNVLTF.

This clone has a handful of counts. The genes are TRBV9 and TRBJ1-6; no definite D call. The germline gives CDR1 SGDLS, CDR2 YYNGEE. V lost 0 bases and J lost 0, with 7 bases in between. The CDR3 loop spans 16 amino acids. The CDR3 protein is CASSVGRSSYNSPLHF. CDR3 nucleotide sequence: TGTGCCAGCAGCGTAGGGAGGAGCTCCTATAATTCACCCCTCCACTTT.

This clone was seen a handful of times. This sequence joins TRBV5-1 and TRBJ2-3, with 13 bases matching TRBD2. V dropped 0 bases and J dropped 4; count of bases not matched to a gene: 2. The V gene's germline CDR1 is SGHRS and CDR2 YFSETQ. The CDR3 sequence is 16 residues long. In DNA, the CDR3 is TGCGCCAGCAGCTTGGGGACTAGCGGGGGCGCAGATACGCAGTATTTT. It is translated as CASSLGTSGGADTQYF.

The chain uses TRBV7-2 and TRBJ1-3; unclear D gene. Germline values: CDR1 SGHTA, CDR2 FQGNSA. Trimming cost V 4 bases and J 0 bases, with 4 bases left between them. The CDR3 sequence is 13 residues long. The CDR3: CASSSYSGNTIYF. The CDR3 bases are TGTGCCAGCAGCTCTTACTCTGGAAACACCATATATTTT.